This T cell receptor (beta chain) was documented in a study of identical twins. This clonotype was observed at least ten times. Its specificity is not known. A single record per CDR3 protein comes from TCRdb applying MiXCR to the 5' RACE reads. Among around 280,000 distinct CDR3 sequences listed, about 8.1% were seen once. Trimming removed 5 bases from V and 2 bases from J; junction bases left unmatched: 9. CDR3 length equals 16 residues. The germline gives CDR1 SGHAT, CDR2 FQDESV (reference sequence). Overall study results and limits: Within monozygotic twins, out-of-frame TCR alpha sharing was underestimated by the models.

The sample was also reused in another study, on yellow fever vaccine responses in identical twins.

The TCR was taken from a woman between 18 and 30 years old in good health. The sequencing sample was made of memory (CD45RO+) T cells sorted from blood. V is TRBV11-1 and J is TRBJ2-1; TRBD1 aligns across 7 bases. The CDR3 nucleotides read TGTGCCAGCAGCGGCCAGGGGGAAAGAACCTACAATGAGCAGTTCTTC. It translates to CASSGQGERTYNEQFF.